These T cell receptor beta chains were read from a single sample in a study of shared clonotypes between healthy human individuals. Only in-frame clones appear in the TCRdb table, and some are missing; sequencing was by immunoSEQ multiplex PCR. The profile shows some 1,900,000 clones, approximately 95% of them singletons. The sequencing sample was made of naive CD8+ T cells sorted from blood. The receptors stem from a man aged 18 to 30 in good health. The CDR3 runs from the conserved cysteine through the conserved F or W. D genes are given only for firm matches. Rows give clone size only sometimes, using once, few, many, or a class for an expanded clone.

J gene: TRBJ1-4
V gene: TRBV19
D gene: TRBD1
clone size: .
CDR3 protein: CASSRDREGLGEKLFF
CDR3 DNA: TGTGCCAGTAGTAGGGACAGGGAAGGCCTTGGGGAAAAACTGTTTTTT

J gene: TRBJ2-3
V gene: TRBV30
D gene: .
clone size: .
CDR3 protein: CAWTEGVGTQYF
CDR3 DNA: TGTGCCTGGACCGAGGGGGTGGGTACGCAGTATTTT

J gene: TRBJ1-2
V gene: TRBV6-6
D gene: TRBD1
clone size: .
CDR3 protein: CASRIAGGDPRGYTF
CDR3 DNA: TGTGCCAGCAGAATCGCAGGGGGCGATCCCCGGGGCTACACCTTC

J gene: TRBJ2-7
V gene: TRBV4-3
D gene: .
clone size: .
CDR3 protein: CASSQDPAGSSPYEQYF
CDR3 DNA: TGCGCCAGCAGCCAAGATCCCGCAGGATCCTCCCCCTACGAGCAGTACTTC

J gene: TRBJ1-1
V gene: TRBV10-2
D gene: .
clone size: .
CDR3 protein: CASSESYRAFF
CDR3 DNA: TGCGCCAGCAGTGAGTCTTATAGAGCTTTCTTT

J gene: TRBJ2-7
V gene: TRBV11-2
D gene: .
clone size: few
CDR3 protein: CASSFRDGYEQYF
CDR3 DNA: TGTGCCAGCAGCTTTCGGGACGGCTACGAGCAGTACTTC

J gene: TRBJ2-7
V gene: TRBV14
D gene: .
clone size: .
CDR3 protein: CASSQKQVGSYEQYF
CDR3 DNA: TGTGCCAGCAGCCAAAAACAGGTTGGGTCCTACGAGCAGTACTTC

J gene: TRBJ2-7
V gene: TRBV4-3
D gene: .
clone size: .
CDR3 protein: CASSQDQTASYEQYF
CDR3 DNA: TGCGCCAGCAGCCAAGACCAGACAGCCTCCTACGAGCAGTACTTC

J gene: TRBJ2-5
V gene: TRBV28
D gene: .
clone size: .
CDR3 protein: CASSLQGLGETQYF
CDR3 DNA: TGTGCCAGCAGTCTACAGGGTTTGGGAGAGACCCAGTACTTC

J gene: TRBJ1-5
V gene: TRBV6-6
D gene: .
clone size: .
CDR3 protein: CASSLRRDSNQPQHF
CDR3 DNA: TGTGCCAGCAGTTTGAGAAGGGATAGCAATCAGCCCCAGCATTTT

J gene: TRBJ2-5
V gene: TRBV6-6
D gene: .
clone size: .
CDR3 protein: CASSYIGGAGETQYF
CDR3 DNA: TGTGCCAGCAGTTACATCGGAGGGGCTGGGGAGACCCAGTACTTC

J gene: TRBJ1-2
V gene: TRBV4-3
D gene: .
clone size: .
CDR3 protein: CASSQDIGGVGYGYTF
CDR3 DNA: TGCGCCAGCAGCCAAGATATAGGGGGAGTAGGCTATGGCTACACCTTC

J gene: TRBJ2-1
V gene: TRBV29-1
D gene: .
clone size: .
CDR3 protein: CSVDYIGSYNEQFF
CDR3 DNA: TGCAGCGTTGACTACATCGGCTCCTACAATGAGCAGTTCTTC

J gene: TRBJ2-3
V gene: TRBV6-5
D gene: .
clone size: .
CDR3 protein: CASSYSRGSTDTQYF
CDR3 DNA: TGTGCCAGCAGTTACTCTCGCGGTAGCACAGATACGCAGTATTTT

J gene: TRBJ2-5
V gene: TRBV7-8
D gene: TRBD1
clone size: .
CDR3 protein: CASSSLFDRGQETQYF
CDR3 DNA: TGTGCCAGCAGCTCACTCTTCGACAGGGGTCAAGAGACCCAGTACTTC

J gene: TRBJ2-7
V gene: TRBV4-1
D gene: TRBD2
clone size: .
CDR3 protein: CASSQERGGYEQYF
CDR3 DNA: TGCGCCAGCAGCCAAGAACGGGGAGGGTACGAGCAGTACTTC

J gene: TRBJ2-1
V gene: TRBV11-1
D gene: TRBD2
clone size: once
CDR3 protein: CASSFPILAGGPHNEQFF
CDR3 DNA: TGTGCCAGCAGCTTTCCGATTTTGGCGGGGGGGCCCCACAATGAGCAGTTCTTC

J gene: TRBJ1-6
V gene: TRBV7-9
D gene: TRBD1
clone size: .
CDR3 protein: CASSTGQGNSPLHF
CDR3 DNA: TGTGCCAGCAGCACCGGACAGGGCAATTCACCCCTCCACTTT

J gene: TRBJ2-5
V gene: TRBV7-9
D gene: .
clone size: .
CDR3 protein: CASSPPEGERRETQYF
CDR3 DNA: TGTGCCAGCAGCCCCCCAGAAGGGGAGCGGAGAGAGACCCAGTACTTC

J gene: TRBJ2-7
V gene: TRBV5-6
D gene: .
clone size: .
CDR3 protein: CASSFAGYEQYF
CDR3 DNA: TGTGCCAGCAGCTTTGCCGGTTACGAGCAGTACTTC

J gene: TRBJ2-2
V gene: TRBV28
D gene: TRBD2
clone size: .
CDR3 protein: CASSLIGLAGVLNTGELFF
CDR3 DNA: TGTGCCAGCAGTCTTATCGGACTAGCGGGGGTTTTGAACACCGGGGAGCTGTTTTTT

J gene: TRBJ2-7
V gene: TRBV7-9
D gene: .
clone size: .
CDR3 protein: CASSNLSGTTYEQYF
CDR3 DNA: TGTGCCAGCAGCAATCTCTCCGGGACCACCTACGAGCAGTACTTC

J gene: TRBJ2-3
V gene: TRBV7-6
D gene: TRBD2
clone size: .
CDR3 protein: CASSLGLAGGLNTDTQYF
CDR3 DNA: TGTGCCAGCAGCTTGGGACTAGCGGGAGGGTTAAACACAGATACGCAGTATTTT

J gene: TRBJ2-1
V gene: TRBV15
D gene: TRBD1
clone size: .
CDR3 protein: CATSRDRGSSYNEQFF
CDR3 DNA: TGTGCCACCAGCAGAGACAGGGGGAGCTCCTACAATGAGCAGTTCTTC

J gene: TRBJ2-5
V gene: TRBV14
D gene: TRBD1
clone size: .
CDR3 protein: CASSQAPGWRGQGYQETQYF
CDR3 DNA: TGTGCCAGCAGCCAAGCTCCGGGTTGGCGGGGACAGGGTTACCAAGAGACCCAGTACTTC

J gene: TRBJ2-3
V gene: TRBV5-1
D gene: .
clone size: .
CDR3 protein: CASSLGRTDTQYF
CDR3 DNA: TGCGCCAGCAGCCTGGGCAGGACAGATACGCAGTATTTT

J gene: TRBJ2-7
V gene: TRBV6-1
D gene: .
clone size: .
CDR3 protein: CASSEVGTYEQYF
CDR3 DNA: TGTGCCAGCAGTGAAGTAGGGACCTACGAGCAGTACTTC

J gene: TRBJ2-7
V gene: TRBV23-1
D gene: .
clone size: .
CDR3 protein: CASSHHTDYEQYF
CDR3 DNA: TGCGCCAGCAGTCACCACACCGATTACGAGCAGTACTTC

J gene: TRBJ1-1
V gene: TRBV27
D gene: TRBD1
clone size: .
CDR3 protein: CASSLFPGQGSTEAFF
CDR3 DNA: TGTGCCAGCAGTTTGTTCCCGGGACAGGGGTCCACTGAAGCTTTCTTT

J gene: TRBJ2-7
V gene: TRBV6-5
D gene: TRBD1
clone size: .
CDR3 protein: CASSPGTGNYEQYF
CDR3 DNA: TGTGCCAGCAGTCCCGGGACAGGGAACTACGAGCAGTACTTC

J gene: TRBJ2-1
V gene: TRBV5-1
D gene: .
clone size: .
CDR3 protein: CASSLDIGGFSYNEQFF
CDR3 DNA: TGCGCCAGCAGCTTGGATATCGGGGGATTCTCCTACAATGAGCAGTTCTTC

J gene: TRBJ2-7
V gene: TRBV13
D gene: TRBD2
clone size: .
CDR3 protein: CASSPGGERESYEQYF
CDR3 DNA: TGTGCCAGCAGCCCCGGGGGGGAGCGGGAGTCCTACGAGCAGTACTTC